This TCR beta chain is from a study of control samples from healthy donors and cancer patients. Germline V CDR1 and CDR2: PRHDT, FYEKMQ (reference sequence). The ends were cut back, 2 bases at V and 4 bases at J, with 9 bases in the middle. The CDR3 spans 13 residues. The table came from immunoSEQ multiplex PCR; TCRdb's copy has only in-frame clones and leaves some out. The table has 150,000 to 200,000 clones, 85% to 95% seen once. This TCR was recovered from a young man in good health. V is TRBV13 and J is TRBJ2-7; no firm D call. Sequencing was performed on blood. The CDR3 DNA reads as TGTGCCAGCAGCTTAAGGCGTGGGTACGAGCAGTACTTC. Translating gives CASSLRRGYEQYF.